Each of the 4 T cell receptor beta chains below was sequenced from the same sample in a study of blood T cell repertoires in COVID-19. The method was immunoSEQ multiplex PCR; TCRdb's version includes in-frame clones alone and lacks a portion of them. The repertoire holds about 130,000 clones, with around 86% as singletons. Input material: peripheral blood. The receptors were sampled from a man aged 40-49 years with active or convalescent COVID-19.

J is TRBJ2-7 and V is TRBV5-1; 8 nucleotides agree with TRBD1. Germline CDR1 and CDR2: SGHRS and YFSETQ. The CDR3 spans 14 residues. The trim removed 4 bases at V and 5 bases at J, leaving 8 bases unmatched. The CDR3 DNA sequence: TGCGCCAGCAGCCTCCGGACAGGGCCCAACGAGCAGTACTTC. Translated, it gives CASSLRTGPNEQYF. The variable domain in full, completed from reference TRBV5-1 and TRBJ2-7, reads KAGVTQTPRYLIKTRGQQVTLSCSPISGHRSVSWYQQTPGQGLQFLFEYFSETQRNKGNFPGRFSGRQFSNSRSEMNVSTLELGDSALYLCASSLRTGPNEQYFGPGTRLTVT.

This clone is a singleton in its sample. The rearrangement uses TRBV7-2 and TRBJ1-1; D remains ambiguous. CDR1 and CDR2 from the germline V gene are SGHTA and FQGNSA. CDR3 size: 14 residues. Trimming removed 5 bases from V and 1 base from J, with 11 bases in between. The DNA for the CDR3 is TGTGCCAGCAGCCTCCCTACTGGGAACACTGAAGCTTTCTTT. Translating it yields CASSLPTGNTEAFF.

This chain links TRBV5-1 with TRBJ1-6; no clear D gene. The ends were cut back, 0 bases at V and 0 bases at J, with 13 bases in the middle. CDR3 length: 18 residues. Germline CDR1 reads SGHRS; CDR2 reads YFSETQ. CDR3 sequence (DNA): TGCGCCAGCAGCTTGGAACTCCCCCCTTGCTCCTATAATTCACCCCTCCACTTT. It yields the protein CASSLELPPCSYNSPLHF.

This clone showed up many times. The chain couples TRBV7-9 to TRBJ2-3, with TRBD2 matching 9 bases. CDR3 length: 18 amino acids. V was pared by 4 bases and J by 1 base, with 12 bases of the junction left unmatched. Looked up from germline, CDR1 is SEHNR and CDR2 is FQNEAQ (reference sequence). The CDR3 region has the DNA TGTGCCAGCAGCTCGGCTAGCGGGGCCCTCCTAGGCACAGATACGCAGTATTTT. Translation: CASSSASGALLGTDTQYF.